The T cell receptor (beta chain) described here comes from a study of shared clonotypes between healthy human individuals. Notes on the study in general: Unshared clonotypes carried lower generation probabilities than those common to all four donors. There were few donors, and this limited the genetic and exposure-history diversity represented. In a few donors, around 4.8% of naive CD4 clonotypes appeared in common. Depth was large, yet rarefaction showed that sorted-subset sequencing was incomplete.

Per germline, CDR1 MNHEY and CDR2 SMNVEV (reference sequence). The CDR3 is made up of 14 amino acids. Between the trimmed V and J ends, which lost 5 bases and 0 bases, there was a span of 11 bases. Some clones are missing from TCRdb's copy, which holds only in-frame ones; the method was immunoSEQ multiplex PCR. The profile shows some 1,900,000 clones, roughly 94% of them singletons. As for this clone: Its antigen is not known.

Terminally differentiated effector memory CD45RA+ cells were excluded from the naive CD8 cells, which were CD45RO-negative and positively selected for CCR7. Sequences were obtained from naive CD8+ T cells sorted from blood. The gene calls are TRBV27 and TRBJ2-7; no definite D call. This receptor was obtained from a man aged 18 to 29 in good health. As DNA, the CDR3 is TGTGCCAGCAGTGCGACCCCTCGCTCCTACGAGCAGTACTTC. Protein: CASSATPRSYEQYF.